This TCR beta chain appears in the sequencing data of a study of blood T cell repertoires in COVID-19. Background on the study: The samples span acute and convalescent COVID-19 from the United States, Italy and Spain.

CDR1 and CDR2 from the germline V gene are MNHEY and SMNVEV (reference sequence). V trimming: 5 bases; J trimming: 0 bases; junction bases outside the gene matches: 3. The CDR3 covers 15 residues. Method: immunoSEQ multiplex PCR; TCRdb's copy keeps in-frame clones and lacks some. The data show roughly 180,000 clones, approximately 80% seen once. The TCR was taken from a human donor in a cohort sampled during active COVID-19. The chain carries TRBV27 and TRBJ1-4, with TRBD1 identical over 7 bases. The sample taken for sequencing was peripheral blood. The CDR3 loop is CASSKQGATNEKLFF. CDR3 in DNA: TGTGCCAGCAGTAAGCAGGGGGCAACTAATGAAAAACTGTTTTTT.